One and the same sample provided the 25 T cell receptor beta chains below, sequenced in a study of Graves' ophthalmopathy and Graves' hyperthyroidism. From RNA, the CDR3 regions of TCR beta chains were amplified and sequenced. HTBI-primed RT-PCR formed the first round, and a multiplex PCR formed the second. Via MiXCR, TCRdb re-called the multiplex PCR reads, giving one row per CDR3 protein. The sample records 600,000 to 700,000 distinct CDR3 sequences, about 41% being singletons. The sequenced sample consisted of peripheral blood. The receptors stem from an adult man with Graves' ophthalmopathy.

The V call is TRBV2, the J call TRBJ1-6; D call uncertain. V shed 8 bases and J shed 9 bases, with 17 bases lying between them. The CDR3 totals 14 residues. CDR1 is SNHLY and CDR2 is FYNNEI in the germline V gene. CDR3 sequence: CASEQDGTRSPLHF. In DNA form, the CDR3 reads TGTGCCAGCGAGCAGGACGGAACTCGTTCACCCCTCCACTTT. The full variable domain, in which reference TRBV2 and TRBJ1-6 provide the parts outside the CDR3, is EPEVTQTPSHQVTQMGQEVILRCVPISNHLYFYWYRQILGQKVEFLVSFYNNEISEKSEIFDDQFSVERPDGSNFTLKIRSTKLEDSAMYFCASEQDGTRSPLHFGNGTRLTVT.

The V gene is TRBV2, the J gene TRBJ1-1, with TRBD1 matching 9 bases. V lost 3 bases and J lost 5; bases outside the gene matches: 4. In germline, CDR1 is SNHLY, CDR2 FYNNEI. The CDR3 totals 14 residues. The CDR3 is CASSEYRGQTEAFF. The CDR3 bases are TGTGCCAGCAGTGAGTACAGGGGGCAGACTGAAGCTTTCTTT.

The rearrangement uses TRBV19 and TRBJ2-7; 11 bases line up with TRBD2. The CDR3 spans 14 residues. V lost 6 bases to trimming and J lost 4 bases; unmatched junction nucleotides: 5. The germline V gene has CDR1 LNHDA and CDR2 SQIVND (reference sequence). The CDR3 is CASRMTSGNYEQYF. In nucleotides, the CDR3 is TGTGCCAGTAGAATGACTAGCGGGAATTACGAGCAGTACTTC. Complete variable domain (other parts from reference TRBV19 and TRBJ2-7): DGGITQSPKYLFRKEGQNVTLSCEQNLNHDAMYWYRQDPGQGLRLIYYSQIVNDFQKGDIAEGYSVSREKKESFPLTVTSAQKNPTAFYLCASRMTSGNYEQYFGPGTRLTVT.

A remark on this clonotype: The CDR3 does not close with the conserved phenylalanine or tryptophan, likely indicating a read error. No DNA is shown, since the ends of the CDR3 on it are uncertain; the CDR3 is the one TCRdb lists. The V and J genes are TRBV7-9 and TRBJ2-5; the table's D gene call, TRBD2, was not cross checked with the DNA. The CDR3 totals 17 residues, both ends included. CDR1 is SEHNR, CDR2 FQNEAQ, per germline (reference sequence). The CDR3 sequence is CASSLRVEALQETPGPI.

V is TRBV10-3 and J is TRBJ2-5, with 12 positions matching TRBD2. Germline V gene lookup returns CDR1 ENHRY and CDR2 SYGVKD. V lost 5 bases to trimming and J lost 4 bases; unmatched junction nucleotides: 5. There are 15 residues in the CDR3. CDR3 residues: CAISPTSGSGETQYF. The DNA for the CDR3 is TGTGCCATCAGTCCGACTAGCGGGAGCGGAGAGACCCAGTACTTC.

The V and J genes are TRBV9 and TRBJ2-7; 7 bases are a match to TRBD1. The CDR3 extends over 17 amino acids. Germline lookup yields CDR1 SGDLS and CDR2 YYNGEE. V lost 4 bases to trimming and J lost 3 bases; unmatched junction nucleotides: 16. As DNA, the CDR3 is TGTGCCAGCAGCTTCCCTCGTAGTGGGACAGTGAACTACGAGCAGTACTTC. This gives the protein CASSFPRSGTVNYEQYF.

This clonotype was observed many times. The rearrangement joins TRBV15 to TRBJ2-7, with TRBD2 matching over 7 bases. The CDR3 length is 14 residues. With V trimmed by 4 bases and J by 6 bases, 9 bases remained unmatched. Germline-derived CDR1 and CDR2 are LNHNV and YYDKDF (reference sequence). CDR3 sequence reads: CATSMASGTTEQYF. The CDR3 DNA reads as TGTGCCACCAGCATGGCGTCCGGGACTACCGAGCAGTACTTC. The full variable domain, rest sourced from reference TRBV15 and TRBJ2-7, is DAMVIQNPRYQVTQFGKPVTLSCSQTLNHNVMYWYQQKSSQAPKLLFHYYDKDFNNEADTPDNFQSRRPNTSFCFLDIRSPGLGDTAMYLCATSMASGTTEQYFGPGTRLTVT.

As for this clonotype: A single base separates this from a much larger clone, so it may be a read error. The CDR3 does not close with the conserved phenylalanine or tryptophan, likely indicating a read error. Written as DNA, the CDR3 is TGTGCCAGTGCTGATTATAGCAATCAGCCCCAGCATTCT. Protein product: CASADYSNQPQHS. The chain combines TRBV19 with TRBJ1-5; unclear D gene. Germline values: CDR1 LNHDA, CDR2 SQIVND (reference sequence). V lost 8 bases, J lost 0 bases, and 8 bases lay in between. The CDR3 consists of 13 residues.

This clonotype was observed a few times. The chain recombines TRBV14 with TRBJ2-7; D gene unclear. Trimming removed 5 bases at V and 4 bases at J, with 12 bases between. CDR1 is SGHDN, CDR2 FVKESK, per germline. The CDR3 is made up of 13 amino acids. The CDR3 DNA reads TGTGCCAGCAGCTCCCACCCCGGATACGAGCAGTACTTC. Amino acids: CASSSHPGYEQYF.

The chain combines TRBV7-8 with TRBJ2-6, with a tentative D call TRBD1 (5 bases). Trimming pared 8 bases from V and 1 base from J, leaving 24 bases between. Germline V CDR1 and CDR2: SGHVS, FQNEAQ. The CDR3 is 19 residues long. CDR3 DNA sequence: TGTGCCAGCTCACTAACCCGACAGTTAACCGTTTCTGGGGCCAACGTCCTGACTTTC. Protein sequence: CASSLTRQLTVSGANVLTF.

With respect to this clonotype: Its ends do not fully match the called genes, so a read error is possible. The chain is built from TRBV7-7 and TRBJ2-5, with D perhaps TRBD1 (6 bases). This CDR3 has 12 residues. From germline, CDR1 is SSHAT and CDR2 FNYEAQ (reference sequence). CDR3 sequence (DNA): TGTGCTAGCAATACAGGGTCGGAGACCCAGTACTTC. Its protein is CASNTGSETQYF.

As DNA, the CDR3 is TGCAGTGGGGTGGGGGGGAACACTGAAGCTTTCTTT. Protein product: CSGVGGNTEAFF. The gene calls are TRBV29-1 and TRBJ1-1, with a tentative D call TRBD1 (5 bases). The CDR3 runs to 12 residues. Germline V gene sequence: CDR1 SQVTM, CDR2 ANQGSEA. Filled out from reference TRBV29-1 and TRBJ1-1, the complete variable domain reads SAVISQKPSRDICQRGTSLTIQCQVDSQVTMMFWYRQQPGQSLTLIATANQGSEATYESGFVIDKFPISRPNLTFSTLTVSNMSPEDSSIYLCSGVGGNTEAFFGQGTRLTVV.

This clonotype was recorded at least ten times. The chain is built from TRBV7-2 and TRBJ2-2; D remains unclear. CDR1 and CDR2 from the germline V gene are SGHTA and FQGNSA. There are 12 residues in the CDR3. Deletions cut 5 bases from V and 5 bases from J, with 6 bases between. CDR3 in amino acids: CASSQITGELFF. CDR3 DNA sequence: TGTGCCAGCAGCCAGATTACCGGGGAGCTGTTTTTT.

The CDR3 region is CSPGTGGFYGYTF. The CDR3 bases are TGCAGCCCTGGGACAGGGGGATTCTATGGCTACACCTTC. The chain is built from TRBV20-1 and TRBJ1-2, with 11 bases matching TRBD1. Germline-derived CDR1 and CDR2 are DFQATT and SNEGSKA (reference sequence). CDR3 length: 13 residues.

V is TRBV29-1 and J is TRBJ2-7; 7 bases map to TRBD2. This CDR3 region has 13 residues. The germline gives CDR1 SQVTM, CDR2 ANQGSEA. V lost 3 bases to trimming and J lost 3 bases; unmatched junction nucleotides: 5. CDR3 sequence reads: CSVEERGRYEQYF. The CDR3 DNA reads TGCAGCGTTGAGGAGCGGGGCCGCTACGAGCAGTACTTC.

V and J are TRBV6-6 and TRBJ1-4, with D unclear. V lost 6 bases and J lost 3, with 11 bases in between. The CDR3 covers 14 residues. CDR1 is MNHNY, CDR2 SVGAGI, per germline (reference sequence). The CDR3 DNA reads as TGTGCCAGCAGCCCCGCAGCGGCTAATGAAAAACTGTTTTTT. It translates to CASSPAAANEKLFF.

The count of this clonotype is one. Its ends do not fully match the called genes, so a read error is possible. The J gene is TRBJ2-7, the V gene TRBV2; 10 positions match TRBD1. Per the germline V gene, CDR1 is SNHLY and CDR2 is FYNNEI. The CDR3 loop spans 19 amino acids. For the CDR3, the DNA is TGTGTCAGTTGGAGGTTCGCCCGAACGGGACAGGGGATCTCCTACGAACAGTACTTC. It encodes CVSWRFARTGQGISYEQYF. Looking up the rest from reference TRBV2 and TRBJ2-7 gives the full variable domain: EPEVTQTPSHQVTQMGQEVILRCVPISNHLYFYWYRQILGQKVEFLVSFYNNEISEKSEIFDDQFSVERPDGSNFTLKIRSTKLEDSAMYFCVSWRFARTGQGISYEQYFGPGTRLTVT.

The chain employs TRBV12-5 and TRBJ2-5, with D possibly matching TRBD2 (6 bases). Germline V gene sequence: CDR1 LGHNT, CDR2 FRNRAP. The CDR3 extends over 14 amino acids. Trimming took off 6 bases at V and 4 bases at J, with 15 bases between the two ends. As DNA, the CDR3 is TGTGCTAGTGGCCTAGGCGGGGTAAGAGAGACCCAGTACTTC. Protein: CASGLGGVRETQYF.

The chain combines TRBV5-1 with TRBJ2-7, with D possibly TRBD2 on 5 matching bases. V gave up 2 bases and J gave up 9 bases, with 12 bases separating them. The CDR3 covers 12 residues. The germline V gene encodes CDR1 SGHRS and CDR2 YFSETQ. CDR3 sequence: CASSFGVVGQYF. The CDR3 DNA reads TGCGCCAGCAGCTTCGGGGTGGTGGGGCAGTACTTC.

This clonotype showed up many times. This chain uses TRBV7-8 with TRBJ1-1, with TRBD1 matching over 8 bases. V shed 10 bases and J 1 base; nucleotides not matched to a gene: 11. Germline CDR1 reads SGHVS; CDR2 reads FQNEAQ. The CDR3 length is 15 residues. The CDR3 DNA is TGTGCCACAACCGGGGACAGGAGCCGGAACACTGAAGCTTTCTTT. This gives the protein CATTGDRSRNTEAFF.

Concerning this clonotype: This likely comes from a read error, as the CDR3 has no conserved phenylalanine or tryptophan at its end. The chain is built from TRBV7-9 and TRBJ2-3; D unclear. Germline V CDR1 and CDR2: SEHNR, FQNEAQ (reference sequence). CDR3 length: 14 residues. V dropped 2 bases and J dropped 4 bases, with 10 bases sitting between them. CDR3 sequence reads: CASSLRHVADTQYV. The DNA of the CDR3 is TGTGCCAGCAGCTTACGACACGTGGCAGATACGCAGTATGTT.

V is TRBV15 and J is TRBJ2-5, with a weak D call TRBD2 (5 bases). The J call is doubtful: the DNA matches TRBJ2-7 better. The CDR3 sequence is 17 residues long. Germline CDR1 LNHNV, CDR2 YYDKDF (reference sequence). The CDR3 bases are TGTGCCACCAGCAGCGTGGTCTGGGCAGCCGGGGCCTACGAGCAGTACTTC. The encoded protein is CATSSVVWAAGAYEQYF.

The CDR3 DNA reads as TGCGCCAGCAGCCAGAGGACAGGGTACAATCAGCCCCAGCATTTT. Translated: CASSQRTGYNQPQHF. The rearrangement joins TRBV4-1 to TRBJ1-5; the match to TRBD1 covers 8 bases. The CDR3 runs 15 residues. The V segment lost 3 bases and the J segment 3 bases; nucleotides outside the gene matches: 4. Germline V lookup: CDR1 MGHRA, CDR2 YSYEKL.

This clonotype was seen many times. This chain connects TRBV20-1 to TRBJ2-7, with no clear D. Trimming cost V 4 bases and J 0 bases, with 10 bases left between them. The CDR3 is 13 residues long. Germline loops: CDR1 DFQATT, CDR2 SNEGSKA (reference sequence). CDR3 sequence reads: CSAKDLRSYEQYF. The CDR3 nucleotides are TGCAGTGCTAAGGACCTTCGCTCCTACGAGCAGTACTTC.

This clonotype was seen ten or more times. The chain couples TRBV7-6 to TRBJ2-5; D possibly corresponds to TRBD2 (5 bases). V was cut by 4 bases and J by 5 bases, with 20 bases left in between. This CDR3 comprises 16 residues. The germline gives CDR1 SGHVS, CDR2 FNYEAQ. The CDR3 reads CASSSEPPGGGETQYF. For the CDR3, the DNA is TGTGCCAGCAGCTCAGAACCCCCGGGCGGCGGGGAGACCCAGTACTTC.